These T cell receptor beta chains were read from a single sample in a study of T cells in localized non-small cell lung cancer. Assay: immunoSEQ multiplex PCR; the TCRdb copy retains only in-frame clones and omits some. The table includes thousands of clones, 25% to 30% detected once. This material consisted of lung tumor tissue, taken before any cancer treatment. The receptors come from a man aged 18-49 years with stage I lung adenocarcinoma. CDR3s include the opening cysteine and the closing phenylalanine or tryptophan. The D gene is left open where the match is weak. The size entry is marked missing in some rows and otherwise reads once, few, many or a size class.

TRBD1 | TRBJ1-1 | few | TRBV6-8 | TGTGCCAGCAAGGGCCAGGGGGGGAACACTGAAGCTTTCTTT | CASKGQGGNTEAFF
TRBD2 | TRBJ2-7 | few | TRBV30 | TGTGCCTGGGGTCCCTTGCTTACGCCTGATAGCGGGCGTTCCTACGAGCAGTACTTC | CAWGPLLTPDSGRSYEQYF
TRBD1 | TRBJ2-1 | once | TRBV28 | TGTGCCAGCAGGGGGACAGGGGGAGAAAATGAGCAGTTCTTC | CASRGTGGENEQFF
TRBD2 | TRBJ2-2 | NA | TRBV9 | TGTGCCAGCAGCGTAGCTAGCGGGGGCGGTGGGGAGCTGTTTTTT | CASSVASGGGGELFF
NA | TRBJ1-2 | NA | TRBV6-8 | TGTGCCAGCAGTTACTCAGGGGGTAGGACAGCTAACTATGGCTACACCTTC | CASSYSGGRTANYGYTF
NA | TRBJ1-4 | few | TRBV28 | TGTGCCAGCAGTTTAAGCGTATGGTCTAATGAAAAACTGTTTTTT | CASSLSVWSNEKLFF
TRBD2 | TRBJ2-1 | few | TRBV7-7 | TGTGCCAGAAGCTTGGTTGGAGCGGGGGGGCGGTACAATGAGCAGTTCTTC | CARSLVGAGGRYNEQFF
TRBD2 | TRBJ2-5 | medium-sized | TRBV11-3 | TGTGCCAGCAGCACTAGCGGGGGGGTTCAAGAGACCCAGTACTTC | CASSTSGGVQETQYF
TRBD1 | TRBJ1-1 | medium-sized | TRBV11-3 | TGTGCCAGCAGGCCACAGGGGATAGGAACTGAAGCTTTCTTT | CASRPQGIGTEAFF
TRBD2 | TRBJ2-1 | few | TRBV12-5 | TGTGCTAGTGAGACGGGGGGGGAGACCAATGAGCAGTTCTTC | CASETGGETNEQFF
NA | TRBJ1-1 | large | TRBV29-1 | TGCAGCGTTGGTCAAGGGAACGGGGGCACTGAAGCTTTCTTT | CSVGQGNGGTEAFF
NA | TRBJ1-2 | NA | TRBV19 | TGTGCCAGTAGTCCACAGGGCGTCAACTATGGCTACACCTTC | CASSPQGVNYGYTF
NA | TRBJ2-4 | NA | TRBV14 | TGTGCCAGCAGCCCCACGGGGACCCTAGCCAAAAACATTCAGTACTTC | CASSPTGTLAKNIQYF
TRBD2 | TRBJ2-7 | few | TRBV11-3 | TGTGCCAGCAGCCCGGGGACTAGCGGGGAGTTCTACGAGCAGTACTTC | CASSPGTSGEFYEQYF
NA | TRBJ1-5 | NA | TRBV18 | TGTGCCAGCTCAGTAGAAGGGCAGGGCAATCAGCCCCAGCATTTT | CASSVEGQGNQPQHF
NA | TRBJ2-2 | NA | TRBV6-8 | TGTGCCAGCAGACAGGGAGTTTCGGTTACCGGGGAGCTGTTTTTT | CASRQGVSVTGELFF
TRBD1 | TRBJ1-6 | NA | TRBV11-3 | TGTGCCAGCAGCTCCTCCGACAGGGGACGTAATTCACCCCTCCACTTT | CASSSSDRGRNSPLHF
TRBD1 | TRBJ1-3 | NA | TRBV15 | TGTGCCACCAGCAGAGACCGGGGACAGTACTCTGGAAACACCATATATTTT | CATSRDRGQYSGNTIYF
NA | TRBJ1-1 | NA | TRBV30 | TGTGCCTGGACCCCTGGGGCCAGCACTGAAGCTTTCTTT | CAWTPGASTEAFF
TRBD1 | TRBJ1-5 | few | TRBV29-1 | TGCAGCGTTGGAGGGACAGACCCGAATCAGCCCCAGCATTTT | CSVGGTDPNQPQHF
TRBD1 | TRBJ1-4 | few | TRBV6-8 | TGTGCCAGCAGTCGCTCGGACAGGACTCCTGCAACTAATGAAAAACTGTTTTTT | CASSRSDRTPATNEKLFF
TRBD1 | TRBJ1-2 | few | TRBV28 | TGTGCCAGCAGTTTCGACAGGGTGGACTATGGCTACACCTTC | CASSFDRVDYGYTF